Presented here are 24 T cell receptor beta chains from one specimen sequenced in a study of molecular identifiers for immune sequencing clone quantification. TCRdb used MiXCR to reprocess the PCR reads, holding one entry per CDR3 protein. The table includes about 500,000 distinct CDR3 sequences, around 23% detected once. Sequencing used naive CD8+ T cells from blood, with Jurkat cell RNA spiked in. Subset here: FACS-sorted CD8+CD4-CCR7+CD45RA+ naive T cells. These receptors were collected from a human donor in good health. Some libraries in this study had Jurkat cell RNA spiked in.

In its sample, this clonotype was seen a few times. CDR3 protein: CASSPNPGLADYEQYF. The CDR3 nucleotides are TGTGCCAGCTCACCTAACCCGGGACTAGCGGACTACGAGCAGTACTTC. The V and J genes are TRBV18 and TRBJ2-7; TRBD2 agrees at 11 bases. The CDR3 extends over 16 amino acids. CDR1 KGHSH and CDR2 LQKENI come from the germline V gene. Trimming at V came to 3 bases and at J to 3 bases, leaving 7 bases not matched to a gene.

The rearrangement joins TRBV4-3 to TRBJ2-1; TRBD2 matches at 10 bases. The CDR3 covers 16 residues. Germline V lookup: CDR1 LGHNA, CDR2 YSLEER. Trimming took 1 base from V and 4 from J; bases not matched to a gene: 4. In DNA form, the CDR3 reads TGCGCCAGCAGCCAAGGGACTAGCGGCCTTTACAATGAGCAGTTCTTC. Its translation is CASSQGTSGLYNEQFF.

The rearrangement joins TRBV6-2 or TRBV6-3 to TRBJ1-5; D is possibly TRBD1 (5 bases). CDR3 length: 14 amino acids. V was trimmed by 6 bases and J by 4 bases, leaving 13 bases between them. CDR1 is MNHEY, CDR2 SVGEGT, per germline. The DNA for the CDR3 is TGTGCCAGCAGATCTTGGGGGGGGAATCAGCCCCAGCATTTT. Residues: CASRSWGGNQPQHF.

With respect to this clonotype: A much more abundant neighbour one base away suggests this may be a read error. V and J are TRBV6-7 and TRBJ1-5, with 8 positions matching TRBD1. TRBV6-7 is identified as an open reading frame with a role that is uncertain. The CDR3 runs to 14 residues. CDR3 sequence: CASSAGGHNQPRHF. CDR3 DNA sequence: TGTGCCAGCAGTGCAGGGGGCCACAATCAGCCCCGGCATTTT.

This clonotype was seen a few times. The chain carries TRBV19 and TRBJ2-7; D gene ambiguous. CDR1 and CDR2 (germline): LNHDA, SQIVND (reference sequence). The V gene lost 5 bases and the J gene lost 4 bases, with 12 bases spanning the gap. This CDR3 has 13 amino acids. The CDR3 DNA reads TGTGCCAGTAGTCTCACAGACCTGTACGAGCAGTACTTC. It translates to CASSLTDLYEQYF.

This clonotype appeared many times. The V gene is TRBV19, the J gene TRBJ2-7, with D uncertain. This CDR3 spans 15 amino acids. V lost 0 bases, J lost 2 bases, and 11 bases lay in between. Germline V lookup: CDR1 LNHDA, CDR2 SQIVND (reference sequence). The chain's CDR3 is CASSIDLTWAYEQYF. CDR3 DNA sequence: TGTGCCAGTAGTATAGACTTGACGTGGGCCTACGAGCAGTACTTC.

There are a few counts of this clonotype. CDR3 in DNA: TGTGCCAGCCGGGGGATCGGCTATGGCTACACCTTC. This translates into CASRGIGYGYTF. This chain links TRBV7-2 with TRBJ1-2, with D tentatively TRBD1 (5 bases). CDR1 is SGHTA, CDR2 FQGNSA, per germline. The ends were cut back, 8 bases at V and 4 bases at J, with 11 bases in the middle. The CDR3 has 12 amino acids.

This clonotype occurred many times. The chain links TRBV14 to TRBJ2-5; perhaps TRBD2 as D (6 bases). CDR1 and CDR2 (germline): SGHDN, FVKESK. This CDR3 is 16 amino acids long. The V gene lost 2 bases and the J gene lost 3 bases, with 16 bases spanning the gap. This CDR3 is CASSQNRGLLKETQYF. CDR3 nucleotides: TGTGCCAGCAGCCAAAACCGCGGACTATTAAAAGAGACCCAGTACTTC.

At least ten counts were recorded for this clonotype. This rearrangement joins TRBV19 to TRBJ2-7; D may be TRBD1 or TRBD2 (5 bases each). Trimming removed 7 bases at V and 2 bases at J, with 18 bases between. This CDR3 spans 15 amino acids. The germline V gene encodes CDR1 LNHDA and CDR2 SQIVND (reference sequence). CDR3 coding DNA: TGTGCCAGTATGTGGTCCGGGACGGGGACCTACGAGCAGTACTTC. This codes for CASMWSGTGTYEQYF. The full variable domain, its missing parts supplied by reference TRBV19 and TRBJ2-7, is DGGITQSPKYLFRKEGQNVTLSCEQNLNHDAMYWYRQDPGQGLRLIYYSQIVNDFQKGDIAEGYSVSREKKESFPLTVTSAQKNPTAFYLCASMWSGTGTYEQYFGPGTRLTVT.

The rearrangement uses TRBV29-1 and TRBJ2-1, with 9 bases identical to TRBD1. From germline, CDR1 is SQVTM and CDR2 ANQGSEA. The V segment lost 3 bases and the J segment 4 bases; nucleotides outside the gene matches: 4. The CDR3 contains 14 residues. The chain's CDR3 is CSVEGQGKYNEQFF. The CDR3 DNA sequence: TGCAGCGTTGAGGGACAGGGTAAATACAATGAGCAGTTCTTC.

The table lists this clonotype with a few counts. The V gene is TRBV7-9, the J gene TRBJ1-1; D unresolved. V was shortened by 6 bases and J by 1 base, with 9 bases between the two germline ends. The CDR3 is 13 amino acids. Germline-derived CDR1 and CDR2 are SEHNR and FQNEAQ (reference sequence). The CDR3 nucleotides are TGTGCCAGCAGTTCTACCCAGAACACTGAAGCTTTCTTT. As protein: CASSSTQNTEAFF.

This clonotype occurred many times. V usage is TRBV5-5 and J usage is TRBJ2-5, with 8 bases lining up with TRBD1. Per germline, CDR1 SGHKS and CDR2 YYEKEE (reference sequence). This CDR3 is built from 18 residues. Losses at the gene ends were 4 bases for V and 5 bases for J; bases not matched to a gene: 19. Here the CDR3 reads CASSPLWTGPPIWETQYF. Written as DNA, the CDR3 is TGTGCCAGCAGCCCACTGTGGACAGGGCCGCCCATATGGGAGACCCAGTACTTC.

This clonotype was counted ten times or more. The gene calls are TRBV27 and TRBJ2-3; maybe TRBD2 (5 bases). The germline gives CDR1 MNHEY, CDR2 SMNVEV (reference sequence). V lost 5 bases, J lost 1 base, and 13 bases lay in between. The CDR3 has 15 amino acids. In DNA form, the CDR3 reads TGTGCCAGCAGTCCGACAACTAGAGGCACAGATACGCAGTATTTT. It codes for CASSPTTRGTDTQYF.

With regard to this clonotype: Being one base from a much bigger clone, this may be a read error. The chain joins TRBV4-1 to TRBJ2-1; 12 bases map to TRBD1. Germline lookup yields CDR1 MGHRA and CDR2 YSYEKL. This CDR3 is 16 amino acids long. This CDR3 is CACSHLPGQGAPGQFF. Written as DNA, the CDR3 is TGCGCCTGCAGCCACTTACCGGGACAGGGGGCGCCGGGGCAGTTCTTC.

Ten or more counts support this clonotype. The rearrangement joins TRBV6-6 to TRBJ2-2; maybe TRBD2 (5 bases). The V end lost 7 bases, the J end lost 5 bases, and 8 bases lay between the germline ends. The CDR3 consists of 12 residues. Germline CDR1 and CDR2: MNHNY and SVGAGI (reference sequence). In nucleotides, the CDR3 is TGTGCCAGCATGGCGGGTACCGGGGAGCTGTTTTTT. Protein product: CASMAGTGELFF.

In the case of this clonotype: Relative to the germline gene, one junction end is altered; a read error may explain this. This chain uses TRBV12-3 or TRBV12-4 with TRBJ2-3; 10 bases match TRBD1. This CDR3 comprises 15 residues. The CDR3 here is CASSPWTGGTDAQYF. Written as DNA, the CDR3 is TGTGCCAGCAGTCCCTGGACAGGGGGTACAGATGCGCAGTATTTT.

This clonotype was recorded a few times. The chain links TRBV7-6 to TRBJ2-3, with 12 positions matching TRBD1. The CDR3 runs 17 residues. Trimming removed 3 bases from V and 2 bases from J; junction bases left unmatched: 6. Per germline, CDR1 SGHVS and CDR2 FNYEAQ. CDR3 sequence: CASSLTGTGGFTDTQYF. In nucleotides, the CDR3 is TGTGCCAGCAGCTTGACCGGGACAGGGGGCTTCACAGATACGCAGTATTTT.

Many counts were recorded for this clonotype. The rearrangement uses TRBV11-2 and TRBJ2-3; D call uncertain. In germline, CDR1 is SGHAT, CDR2 FQNNGV. The CDR3 is 15 amino acids. V was trimmed by 4 bases and J by 2 bases, leaving 13 bases between them. The CDR3 DNA sequence: TGTGCCAGCAGCTCTAACCAGCACATCACAGATACGCAGTATTTT. It specifies CASSSNQHITDTQYF.

This clonotype has just a few counts. The chain links TRBV7-6 to TRBJ1-1; D may be TRBD1 (5 bases). The CDR3 contains 13 residues. Germline-derived CDR1 and CDR2 are SGHVS and FNYEAQ. This CDR3 reads CASGSEMNTEAFF. The CDR3 region has the DNA TGTGCTTCAGGGTCCGAGATGAACACTGAAGCTTTCTTT.

The chain couples TRBV20-1 to TRBJ2-3; a possible D gene is TRBD2 (5 bases). Per germline, CDR1 DFQATT and CDR2 SNEGSKA (reference sequence). The CDR3 runs 15 residues. With 0 bases removed from V and 7 bases from J, the gap between germline ends came to 17 bases. The CDR3 nucleotides read TGCAGTGCTAGAGATGAGGGCGGTGTTACCAATACGCAGTATTTT. Its translation is CSARDEGGVTNTQYF.

The V and J genes are TRBV29-1 and TRBJ1-1, with 8 bases fitting TRBD1. The CDR3 loop spans 17 amino acids. V trimming: 6 bases; J trimming: 3 bases; junction bases outside the gene matches: 18. Germline assignment: CDR1 SQVTM and CDR2 ANQGSEA. CDR3: CSVGGAGGWVLDTEAFF. The CDR3 nucleotides read TGCAGCGTCGGGGGGGCAGGGGGCTGGGTCTTGGACACTGAAGCTTTCTTT.

This clonotype occurred many times. The chain joins TRBV6-6 to TRBJ2-7, with 8 bases identical to TRBD1. The CDR3 is 15 residues long. The V and J ends lost 1 base and 3 bases, in that order; junction bases with no gene match: 5. Germline CDR1 and CDR2: MNHNY and SVGAGI (reference sequence). The CDR3 region has the DNA TGTGCCAGCAGTTACTACGCGGGACAGGACTACGAGCAGTACTTC. Translation gives CASSYYAGQDYEQYF.

This clonotype has more than one count but fewer than ten. The J gene is TRBJ2-1, the V gene TRBV19; D is possibly TRBD1 (6 bases). Per the germline V gene, CDR1 is LNHDA and CDR2 is SQIVND (reference sequence). The ends were cut back, 3 bases at V and 10 bases at J, with 10 bases in the middle. The CDR3 totals 12 residues. The chain's CDR3 is CASSIGGHEQFF. In DNA, the CDR3 is TGTGCCAGTAGTATTGGGGGACACGAGCAGTTCTTC.

The CDR3 loop is CASSRSPQDGDEKLFF. The CDR3 DNA is TGTGCCAGCAGCCGAAGCCCACAGGACGGGGATGAAAAACTGTTTTTT. The genes are TRBV7-9 and TRBJ1-4; D might be TRBD1 (5 bases). Deletions cut 5 bases from V and 6 bases from J, with 19 bases between. CDR3 length equals 16 residues. Germline CDR1 and CDR2: SEHNR and FQNEAQ (reference sequence). Combining the CDR3 with reference TRBV7-9 and TRBJ1-4 gives the whole variable domain DTGVSQNPRHKITKRGQNVTFRCDPISEHNRLYWYRQTLGQGPEFLTYFQNEAQLEKSRLLSDRFSAERPKGSFSTLEIQRTEQGDSAMYLCASSRSPQDGDEKLFFGSGTQLSVL.